Listed below are T cell receptor beta chains from one sample, sequenced in a study of cytomegalovirus exposure and HLA in healthy donors. Produced via immunoSEQ multiplex PCR; TCRdb's table is partial and in-frame only. This sample has about 96,000 clones, with roughly 80% found just once. Sequencing used PBMCs. The source is a man younger than 45 in good health and CMV-seronegative. CDR3s include the opening cysteine and the closing phenylalanine or tryptophan. The order of the fields is D gene, J gene, V gene, clone size, CDR3 protein, CDR3 DNA. The D gene is left open where the match is weak. Size is omitted from some rows. Given values are once, few, many or a class for expanded clones.

D gene: .
J gene: TRBJ1-6
V gene: TRBV7-3
clone size: .
CDR3 protein: CASSRGSGSPLHF
CDR3 DNA: TGTGCCAGCAGCCGGGGGTCGGGCTCACCCCTCCACTTT

D gene: .
J gene: TRBJ1-1
V gene: TRBV5-1
clone size: .
CDR3 protein: CASSSGSGREAEAFF
CDR3 DNA: TGCGCCAGCAGTTCAGGGTCCGGGCGTGAAGCTGAAGCTTTCTTT

D gene: TRBD1
J gene: TRBJ1-2
V gene: TRBV28
clone size: .
CDR3 protein: CASSFLQDRVEGYTF
CDR3 DNA: TGTGCCAGCAGTTTTCTACAGGACAGGGTTGAGGGCTACACCTTC

D gene: TRBD1
J gene: TRBJ1-3
V gene: TRBV7-8
clone size: once
CDR3 protein: CASSFNRGEGNTIYF
CDR3 DNA: TGTGCCAGCAGCTTCAACAGGGGTGAAGGAAACACCATATATTTT

D gene: .
J gene: TRBJ2-2
V gene: TRBV7-3
clone size: .
CDR3 protein: CASSSRTGELFF
CDR3 DNA: TGTGCCAGCAGCTCCCGGACCGGGGAGCTGTTTTTT

D gene: .
J gene: TRBJ2-1
V gene: TRBV12-1
clone size: few
CDR3 protein: CASSPILYLDSDEQFF
CDR3 DNA: TGTGCCAGCAGCCCAATTCTCTACCTAGACTCCGATGAGCAGTTCTTC

D gene: .
J gene: TRBJ2-1
V gene: TRBV6-4
clone size: .
CDR3 protein: CASSVILEGEQFF
CDR3 DNA: TGTGCCAGCAGTGTAATACTCGAGGGTGAGCAGTTCTTC

D gene: TRBD1
J gene: TRBJ2-1
V gene: TRBV7-8
clone size: .
CDR3 protein: CASSPGQGTANEQFF
CDR3 DNA: TGTGCCAGCAGCCCGGGACAGGGGACCGCCAATGAGCAGTTCTTC

D gene: TRBD1
J gene: TRBJ1-2
V gene: TRBV11-2
clone size: few
CDR3 protein: CASSFLQGADGYTF
CDR3 DNA: TGTGCCAGCAGCTTCTTACAGGGGGCGGATGGCTACACCTTC

D gene: TRBD1
J gene: TRBJ1-2
V gene: TRBV6-6
clone size: .
CDR3 protein: CASNAQGVGGYTF
CDR3 DNA: TGTGCCAGCAATGCACAGGGGGTCGGGGGCTACACCTTC

D gene: .
J gene: TRBJ1-3
V gene: TRBV6-5
clone size: .
CDR3 protein: CASRPPGVGNTIYF
CDR3 DNA: TGTGCCAGCAGGCCGCCGGGGGTTGGAAACACCATATATTTT

D gene: .
J gene: TRBJ1-1
V gene: TRBV5-6
clone size: .
CDR3 protein: CASSSRQSEAFF
CDR3 DNA: TGTGCCAGCAGCTCACGACAGTCTGAAGCTTTCTTT

D gene: TRBD1
J gene: TRBJ2-7
V gene: TRBV2
clone size: once
CDR3 protein: CASRGQGSGEQYF
CDR3 DNA: TGTGCCAGCAGAGGACAGGGTTCGGGGGAGCAGTACTTC

D gene: .
J gene: TRBJ1-6
V gene: TRBV18
clone size: .
CDR3 protein: CASSPFSSGQGLGSYNSPLHF
CDR3 DNA: TGTGCCAGCTCACCATTTTCATCGGGGCAGGGGCTGGGCTCCTATAATTCACCCCTCCACTTT

D gene: TRBD1
J gene: TRBJ2-7
V gene: TRBV5-6
clone size: few
CDR3 protein: CASSLGTGVYEQYF
CDR3 DNA: TGTGCCAGCAGCTTGGGGACAGGGGTCTACGAGCAGTACTTC

D gene: .
J gene: TRBJ1-6
V gene: TRBV6-6
clone size: .
CDR3 protein: CASRNAVSYNSPLHF
CDR3 DNA: TGTGCCAGCAGAAACGCGGTATCCTATAATTCACCCCTCCACTTT

D gene: TRBD1
J gene: TRBJ1-1
V gene: TRBV6-5
clone size: .
CDR3 protein: CASSKDRGGTEAFF
CDR3 DNA: TGTGCCAGCAGCAAGGACAGGGGGGGGACTGAAGCTTTCTTT

D gene: .
J gene: TRBJ1-2
V gene: TRBV29-1
clone size: .
CDR3 protein: CSGKQGDGYTF
CDR3 DNA: TGCAGCGGGAAACAGGGTGACGGCTACACCTTC

D gene: .
J gene: TRBJ1-1
V gene: TRBV7-8
clone size: .
CDR3 protein: CASSLALQGTEAFF
CDR3 DNA: TGTGCCAGCAGCTTAGCCCTACAGGGCACTGAAGCTTTCTTT

D gene: .
J gene: TRBJ1-1
V gene: TRBV6-6
clone size: few
CDR3 protein: CASRKTGLLGGAFF
CDR3 DNA: TGTGCCAGCAGAAAAACGGGACTCCTGGGAGGAGCTTTCTTT

D gene: .
J gene: TRBJ1-4
V gene: TRBV27
clone size: .
CDR3 protein: CASSWRGREKLFF
CDR3 DNA: TGTGCCAGCAGTTGGCGGGGGCGGGAAAAACTGTTTTTT

D gene: .
J gene: TRBJ1-3
V gene: TRBV29-1
clone size: .
CDR3 protein: CSVETLTGYSGNTIYF
CDR3 DNA: TGCAGCGTTGAAACTTTGACAGGCTACTCTGGAAACACCATATATTTT

D gene: .
J gene: TRBJ1-4
V gene: TRBV18
clone size: .
CDR3 protein: CASSPQSATNEKLFF
CDR3 DNA: TGTGCCAGCTCACCACAGTCAGCAACTAATGAAAAACTGTTTTTT

D gene: .
J gene: TRBJ1-4
V gene: TRBV5-6
clone size: .
CDR3 protein: CASSLGQNEKLFF
CDR3 DNA: TGTGCCAGCAGCTTGGGACAGAATGAAAAACTGTTTTTT

D gene: .
J gene: TRBJ1-5
V gene: TRBV19
clone size: .
CDR3 protein: CASSRQDSNQPQHF
CDR3 DNA: TGTGCCAGTAGTAGGCAGGATAGCAATCAGCCCCAGCATTTT

D gene: .
J gene: TRBJ1-2
V gene: TRBV7-9
clone size: .
CDR3 protein: CASSSGLIGYTF
CDR3 DNA: TGTGCCAGCAGCTCGGGACTGATTGGCTACACCTTC

D gene: .
J gene: TRBJ1-3
V gene: TRBV10-2
clone size: .
CDR3 protein: CASSEPGWSGNTIYF
CDR3 DNA: TGCGCCAGCAGTGAGCCCGGGTGGTCTGGAAACACCATATATTTT

D gene: TRBD2
J gene: TRBJ2-5
V gene: TRBV10-1
clone size: .
CDR3 protein: CASSDASGDQETQYF
CDR3 DNA: TGCGCCAGCAGTGACGCTAGCGGGGACCAAGAGACCCAGTACTTC

D gene: .
J gene: TRBJ1-6
V gene: TRBV2
clone size: .
CDR3 protein: CASSGTADNSPLHF
CDR3 DNA: TGTGCCAGCAGTGGAACAGCCGATAATTCACCCCTCCACTTT

D gene: TRBD2
J gene: TRBJ2-3
V gene: TRBV5-1
clone size: .
CDR3 protein: CASSSGLAGGTSSTDTQYF
CDR3 DNA: TGCGCCAGCAGCTCGGGACTAGCGGGAGGAACCTCTAGCACAGATACGCAGTATTTT

D gene: TRBD2
J gene: TRBJ2-1
V gene: TRBV6-4
clone size: medium-sized
CDR3 protein: CASSELAGGQDEQFF
CDR3 DNA: TGTGCCAGCAGTGAACTAGCGGGGGGGCAAGATGAGCAGTTCTTC

D gene: .
J gene: TRBJ1-6
V gene: TRBV11-3
clone size: .
CDR3 protein: CASSSSYNSPLHF
CDR3 DNA: TGTGCCAGCAGCTCATCCTATAATTCACCCCTCCACTTT

D gene: TRBD1
J gene: TRBJ1-2
V gene: TRBV5-1
clone size: .
CDR3 protein: CASSLAPGGNGYTF
CDR3 DNA: TGCGCCAGCAGCTTGGCCCCAGGGGGGAATGGCTACACCTTC

D gene: .
J gene: TRBJ2-3
V gene: TRBV10-1
clone size: .
CDR3 protein: CASSESLTGNSDTQYF
CDR3 DNA: TGCGCCAGCAGTGAGTCGCTTACAGGGAATTCAGATACGCAGTATTTT

D gene: .
J gene: TRBJ1-2
V gene: TRBV27
clone size: .
CDR3 protein: CASSSLLSPGGYTF
CDR3 DNA: TGTGCCAGCAGTTCCCTCTTGTCTCCGGGGGGCTACACCTTC

D gene: TRBD1
J gene: TRBJ1-2
V gene: TRBV4-1
clone size: .
CDR3 protein: CASSHVETGRGYTF
CDR3 DNA: TGCGCCAGCAGCCACGTTGAGACAGGGAGAGGCTACACCTTC

D gene: .
J gene: TRBJ1-5
V gene: TRBV19
clone size: once
CDR3 protein: CASSLRDISNQPQHF
CDR3 DNA: TGTGCCAGTAGTCTCCGGGACATCAGCAATCAGCCCCAGCATTTT

D gene: TRBD1
J gene: TRBJ1-3
V gene: TRBV27
clone size: .
CDR3 protein: CASSLTGASGNTIYF
CDR3 DNA: TGTGCCAGCAGCCTGACAGGGGCCTCTGGAAACACCATATATTTT

D gene: .
J gene: TRBJ2-7
V gene: TRBV4-2
clone size: .
CDR3 protein: CASSPLDGAGSYYEQYF
CDR3 DNA: TGTGCCAGCAGCCCACTCGACGGAGCAGGGTCTTATTACGAGCAGTACTTC

D gene: TRBD1
J gene: TRBJ1-1
V gene: TRBV9
clone size: .
CDR3 protein: CASSRTGVNTEAFF
CDR3 DNA: TGTGCCAGCAGCCGGACAGGGGTGAACACTGAAGCTTTCTTT

D gene: .
J gene: TRBJ2-1
V gene: TRBV7-9
clone size: .
CDR3 protein: CASSHSGRGVSYDNEQFF
CDR3 DNA: TGTGCCAGCAGCCACTCGGGCAGGGGTGTTAGCTACGACAATGAGCAGTTCTTC

D gene: TRBD1
J gene: TRBJ1-2
V gene: TRBV27
clone size: .
CDR3 protein: CASSFYEGARGSGYTF
CDR3 DNA: TGTGCCAGCAGTTTTTATGAGGGGGCGCGGGGTAGTGGCTACACCTTC

D gene: .
J gene: TRBJ1-6
V gene: TRBV5-1
clone size: .
CDR3 protein: CASSFGRENSPLHF
CDR3 DNA: TGCGCCAGCAGCTTCGGACGGGAAAATTCACCCCTCCACTTT

D gene: TRBD1
J gene: TRBJ1-1
V gene: TRBV4-1
clone size: .
CDR3 protein: CASSQDKAGGYTEAFF
CDR3 DNA: TGCGCCAGCAGCCAAGATAAGGCAGGGGGGTATACTGAAGCTTTCTTT

D gene: .
J gene: TRBJ2-7
V gene: TRBV6-5
clone size: .
CDR3 protein: CASRRDKEESYEQYF
CDR3 DNA: TGTGCCAGCAGAAGGGACAAGGAGGAGTCCTACGAGCAGTACTTC

D gene: .
J gene: TRBJ1-2
V gene: TRBV10-1
clone size: .
CDR3 protein: CASSETPGDARGYTF
CDR3 DNA: TGCGCCAGCAGTGAGACTCCGGGAGATGCTCGTGGCTACACCTTC

D gene: TRBD1
J gene: TRBJ2-5
V gene: TRBV7-2
clone size: .
CDR3 protein: CASSHNRGPETQYF
CDR3 DNA: TGTGCCAGCAGCCATAACAGGGGGCCAGAGACCCAGTACTTC

D gene: .
J gene: TRBJ1-4
V gene: TRBV7-8
clone size: .
CDR3 protein: CASSLDRYTDEKLFF
CDR3 DNA: TGTGCCAGCAGCTTAGACAGGTATACGGATGAAAAACTGTTTTTT

D gene: .
J gene: TRBJ1-2
V gene: TRBV5-1
clone size: .
CDR3 protein: CASSLDSAAGTF
CDR3 DNA: TGCGCCAGCAGCTTGGACAGTGCCGCCGGCACCTTC

D gene: TRBD1
J gene: TRBJ1-6
V gene: TRBV30
clone size: once
CDR3 protein: CAWSGQGETPLHF
CDR3 DNA: TGTGCCTGGAGTGGGCAGGGGGAGACACCCCTCCACTTT

D gene: TRBD2
J gene: TRBJ2-3
V gene: TRBV2
clone size: .
CDR3 protein: CASTKTSGGPDTQYF
CDR3 DNA: TGTGCCAGCACTAAAACTAGCGGGGGGCCGGATACGCAGTATTTT

D gene: .
J gene: TRBJ1-4
V gene: TRBV5-1
clone size: .
CDR3 protein: CASSLAAGARNEKLFF
CDR3 DNA: TGCGCCAGCAGCTTGGCTGCGGGGGCGCGGAATGAAAAACTGTTTTTT